These 28 T cell receptor beta chains share one sample of origin, sequenced in a study of blood T cell repertoires in COVID-19. Sequencing used immunoSEQ multiplex PCR; TCRdb keeps in-frame clones, though not all of them. The repertoire holds fewer than 350,000 clones, with around 91% as singletons. Sequencing was performed on PBMCs or T cells enriched from blood (not recorded which). Source of these receptors: a woman aged 40 to 49 who had recovered from COVID-19.

The rearrangement joins TRBV5-1 to TRBJ1-3; the D gene is possibly TRBD1 (5 bases). The CDR3 has 16 residues. Germline lookup yields CDR1 SGHRS and CDR2 YFSETQ. V lost 2 bases, J lost 0 bases, and 12 bases lay in between. CDR3 DNA sequence: TGCGCCAGCAGCTTACAAGGACAACTCTCTGGAAACACCATATATTTT. Protein: CASSLQGQLSGNTIYF.

V and J are TRBV28 and TRBJ2-3; a possible D gene is TRBD1 (6 bases). Germline V gives CDR1 MDHEN, CDR2 SYDVKM. The CDR3 contains 15 residues. The V end lost 1 base, the J end lost 4 bases, and 12 bases lay between the germline ends. The DNA of the CDR3 is TGTGCCAGCAGTTTATCCACAGGGCCCCCAGATACGCAGTATTTT. Translating it yields CASSLSTGPPDTQYF.

The chain couples TRBV27 to TRBJ1-4; D is unresolved. CDR1 and CDR2 from the germline V gene are MNHEY and SMNVEV (reference sequence). V was cut by 7 bases and J by 5 bases, with 8 bases left in between. This CDR3 has 12 amino acids. The CDR3 here is CASNPGNEKLFF. CDR3 nucleotides: TGTGCCAGCAACCCGGGGAATGAAAAACTGTTTTTT.

The J gene is TRBJ2-3, the V gene TRBV5-3; maybe TRBD2 (6 bases). TRBV5-3 is an ORF; its function is uncertain. Trimming cost V 3 bases and J 7 bases, with 18 bases left between them. The CDR3 spans 15 residues. CDR3 sequence: CARSSLRKGGNTQYF. CDR3 bases: TGTGCCAGAAGCTCCCTGAGGAAGGGCGGGAATACGCAGTATTTT.

This clone was seen once. The chain links TRBV30 to TRBJ2-5; D is perhaps TRBD2 (5 bases). Trimming took off 5 bases at V and 0 bases at J, with 10 bases between the two ends. The CDR3 sequence is 13 residues long. Germline loops: CDR1 GTSNPN, CDR2 SVGIG (reference sequence). The DNA for the CDR3 is TGTGCCTGGGTCTCGGGATACCAAGAGACCCAGTACTTC. Amino acids: CAWVSGYQETQYF.

The V gene is TRBV3-1 (or the pseudogene TRBV3-2), the J gene TRBJ1-1; D is ambiguous. This CDR3 spans 12 amino acids. Germline-derived CDR1 and CDR2 are LGHDT and YNNKEL (reference sequence). V was pared by 8 bases and J by 2 bases, with 9 bases between. In nucleotides, the CDR3 is TGTGCCAGCGAGGGAATAAACACTGAAGCTTTCTTT. Its translation is CASEGINTEAFF.

The count of this clone is one. V usage is TRBV21-1 and J usage is TRBJ1-1. TRBV21-1 is a pseudogene. The CDR3 has 16 residues. DNA of the CDR3: TGTGCCACCCCGAATACGGGGGACCCTAGGGACACTGAAGCTTTCTTT. It encodes CATPNTGDPRDTEAFF.

The rearrangement links TRBV21-1 to TRBJ1-4; TRBD1, the table's D call, lacks a check against the DNA. TRBV21-1 is reported as a pseudogene. The CDR3 spans 19 residues. The CDR3 DNA reads TGTGCCAGCAGCAAAGGGGGTGCTACAGGCTTTGCAACTAATGAAAAACTGTTTTTT. Amino acids: CASSKGGATGFATNEKLFF.

The rearrangement uses TRBV25-1 and TRBJ2-1; 10 bases match TRBD2. The CDR3 is 14 amino acids. Germline CDR1 MGHDK, CDR2 SYGVNS. J gave up 4 bases and V 8 bases, and 5 bases lay outside the gene matches. CDR3 region: CASCTSGDYNEQFF. In DNA form, the CDR3 reads TGTGCCAGCTGTACTAGCGGGGATTACAATGAGCAGTTCTTC.

The chain employs TRBV19 and TRBJ2-5, with D perhaps TRBD1 (6 bases). The CDR3 loop spans 13 amino acids. CDR1 is LNHDA, CDR2 SQIVND, per germline (reference sequence). Between the trimmed V and J ends, which lost 2 bases and 5 bases, there was a span of 9 bases. The CDR3 sequence is CASSINRAETQYF. DNA for the CDR3: TGTGCCAGTAGTATAAACAGGGCGGAGACCCAGTACTTC.

The chain uses TRBV18 and TRBJ1-1, with 8 bases matching TRBD1. J lost 4 bases, V lost 0 bases, and 7 bases had no gene match. In germline, CDR1 is KGHSH, CDR2 LQKENI. The CDR3 is 16 amino acids. CDR3 coding DNA: TGTGCCAGCTCACCACCAACTACAGGGGGAACCACTGAAGCTTTCTTT. Translation gives CASSPPTTGGTTEAFF.

The chain couples TRBV6-5 to TRBJ1-1; TRBD1 is a possible D gene (6 bases). The CDR3 has 15 amino acids. V gave up 2 bases and J gave up 1 base, with 11 bases separating them. Germline V CDR1 and CDR2: MNHEY, SVGAGI. The CDR3 region is CASSYQGRANTEAFF. In DNA form, the CDR3 reads TGTGCCAGCAGTTACCAGGGGCGCGCGAACACTGAAGCTTTCTTT.

This rearrangement joins TRBV7-9 to TRBJ2-6; D unresolved. V was trimmed by 6 bases and J by 0 bases, leaving 9 bases between them. Germline values: CDR1 SEHNR, CDR2 FQNEAQ (reference sequence). This CDR3 spans 15 amino acids. In nucleotides, the CDR3 is TGTGCCAGCAGACCCAAGAGCTCTGGGGCCAACGTCCTGACTTTC. As protein: CASRPKSSGANVLTF.

The genes are TRBV24-1 and TRBJ1-2; D remains unclear. CDR1 is KGHDR and CDR2 is SFDVKD in the germline V gene. Trimming removed 8 bases at V and 6 bases at J, with 6 bases between. CDR3 length equals 10 residues. The CDR3 coding sequence is TGTGCCACCACCCGAGATGGCTACACCTTC. It is translated as CATTRDGYTF.

The V gene is TRBV4-1, the J gene TRBJ1-4; 7 bases fit TRBD1. V was clipped by 0 bases and J by 8 bases; unmatched bases: 9. This CDR3 is 16 amino acids long. Germline assignment: CDR1 MGHRA and CDR2 YSYEKL. The CDR3 loop is CASSQELFRGAEKLFF. The DNA for the CDR3 is TGCGCCAGCAGCCAAGAACTGTTCAGGGGGGCGGAAAAACTGTTTTTT.

This CDR3 is CASSLARGFDSPRAKFF. CDR3 DNA: TGCGCCAGCAGCTTGGCTCGGGGTTTTGACTCCCCCCGGGCCAAGTTCTTC. The V and J genes are TRBV5-1 and TRBJ2-1, with D tentatively TRBD2 (5 bases). Trimming cost V 0 bases and J 14 bases, with 27 bases left between them. The CDR3 contains 17 residues. Germline loops: CDR1 SGHRS, CDR2 YFSETQ.

The V gene is TRBV6-1, the J gene TRBJ1-5; 7 nucleotides agree with TRBD1. CDR3 length equals 14 residues. Germline V gene sequence: CDR1 MNHNS, CDR2 SASEGT. The junction had 5 bases not matched to a gene; V was cut back by 2 bases and J by 7 bases. The CDR3, as DNA: TGTGCCAGCAGTGAACAGGGGGTAGGCCAGCCCCAGCATTTT. Encoded protein: CASSEQGVGQPQHF.

The chain joins TRBV30 to TRBJ1-2; D is uncertain. Trimming took off 0 bases at V and 5 bases at J, with 7 bases between the two ends. The germline CDR1 and CDR2 sequences are GTSNPN and SVGIG (reference sequence). The CDR3 contains 12 residues. The CDR3 DNA reads TGTGCCTGGAGTGTCCGGGATTATGGCTACACCTTC. Its protein product is CAWSVRDYGYTF.

V and J are TRBV6-5 and TRBJ1-4, with 9 bases identical to TRBD1. The germline CDR1 and CDR2 sequences are MNHEY and SVGAGI. CDR3 size: 13 residues. With 6 bases clipped from V and 8 bases from J, the junction kept 4 bases outside the gene matches. The CDR3 DNA is TGTGCCAGCAGACGGACAGGGGAAGAAAAACTGTTTTTT. Its protein product is CASRRTGEEKLFF.

This sequence joins TRBV28 and TRBJ2-1, with D possibly TRBD2 on 6 matching bases. There are 13 residues in the CDR3. V lost 7 bases to trimming and J lost 7 bases, with 14 bases between them. Germline-derived CDR1 and CDR2 are MDHEN and SYDVKM. The CDR3 sequence is CASTVPGRNEQFF. As DNA, the CDR3 is TGTGCCAGCACGGTCCCAGGGAGGAATGAGCAGTTCTTC.

V and J are TRBV5-4 and TRBJ1-4; D may be TRBD1 (6 bases). V dropped 2 bases and J dropped 0 bases, with 8 bases sitting between them. CDR1 is SGHNT and CDR2 is YYREEE in the germline V gene (reference sequence). The CDR3 has 15 residues. The CDR3 is CASSFRGTTNEKLFF. For the CDR3, the DNA is TGTGCCAGCAGCTTCAGGGGCACAACTAATGAAAAACTGTTTTTT.

The chain has TRBV6-6 and TRBJ2-2; 13 positions agree with TRBD2. V lost 5 bases and J lost 2; bases outside the gene matches: 5. Germline CDR1 MNHNY, CDR2 SVGAGI (reference sequence). This CDR3 is 17 amino acids long. The CDR3, as DNA: TGTGCCAGCAGTCGGACTAGCGGGAGAGGTAACACCGGGGAGCTGTTTTTT. This sequence encodes CASSRTSGRGNTGELFF.

The chain has TRBV7-6 and TRBJ2-1; D possibly corresponds to TRBD2 (5 bases). V lost 4 bases and J 6 bases, leaving 19 bases between the germline ends. Per the germline V gene, CDR1 is SGHVS and CDR2 is FNYEAQ. The CDR3 covers 16 residues. The DNA of the CDR3 is TGTGCCAGCAGCTCCGCAGGTGGACTGTACCTCAATGAGCAGTTCTTC. Its protein product is CASSSAGGLYLNEQFF.

This chain uses TRBV6-2 or TRBV6-3 with TRBJ2-5; 7 bases are a match to TRBD2. The CDR3 length is 16 residues. V was clipped by 6 bases and J by 3 bases; unmatched bases: 13. Germline V CDR1 and CDR2: MNHEY, SVGEGT. CDR3 protein: CASSPSLGGEKETQYF. CDR3 nucleotides: TGTGCCAGCAGCCCCTCTTTGGGGGGGGAGAAAGAGACCCAGTACTTC.

This chain joins TRBV11-2 and TRBJ2-5, with D possibly matching TRBD2 (5 bases). The V gene's germline CDR1 is SGHAT and CDR2 FQNNGV. The CDR3 spans 14 residues. V was pared by 3 bases and J by 3 bases, with 11 bases between. The CDR3 bases are TGTGCCAGCAGCTTTTACAACGGGGAAGAGACCCAGTACTTC. It translates to CASSFYNGEETQYF.

The J gene is TRBJ2-7, the V gene TRBV28; 7 nucleotides line up with TRBD1. CDR1 and CDR2 from the germline V gene are MDHEN and SYDVKM. The V gene end was trimmed by 8 bases and the J gene end by 7 bases; junction bases not matched to a gene: 5. The CDR3 is made up of 11 amino acids. CDR3 DNA: TGTGCCAGCCAGGGGGTAGCTGAGCAGTACTTC. Protein: CASQGVAEQYF.

CDR3: CASSLGGTSGTETQYF. DNA of the CDR3: TGTGCCAGCAGCTTAGGGGGGACTAGCGGGACAGAGACCCAGTACTTC. The chain carries TRBV7-9 and TRBJ2-5; 13 bases line up with TRBD2. The germline gives CDR1 SEHNR, CDR2 FQNEAQ (reference sequence). Trimming at V came to 1 base and at J to 4 bases, leaving 3 bases not matched to a gene. CDR3 length: 16 amino acids.

The table lists this clone with many counts. V usage is TRBV30 and J usage is TRBJ2-7, with D possibly TRBD2 on 5 matching bases. With 7 bases removed from V and 0 bases from J, the gap between germline ends came to 7 bases. Germline values: CDR1 GTSNPN, CDR2 SVGIG (reference sequence). The CDR3 is 11 amino acids. The CDR3 DNA reads TGTGCCTTACGGGGCTCCTACGAGCAGTACTTC. Translated: CALRGSYEQYF.